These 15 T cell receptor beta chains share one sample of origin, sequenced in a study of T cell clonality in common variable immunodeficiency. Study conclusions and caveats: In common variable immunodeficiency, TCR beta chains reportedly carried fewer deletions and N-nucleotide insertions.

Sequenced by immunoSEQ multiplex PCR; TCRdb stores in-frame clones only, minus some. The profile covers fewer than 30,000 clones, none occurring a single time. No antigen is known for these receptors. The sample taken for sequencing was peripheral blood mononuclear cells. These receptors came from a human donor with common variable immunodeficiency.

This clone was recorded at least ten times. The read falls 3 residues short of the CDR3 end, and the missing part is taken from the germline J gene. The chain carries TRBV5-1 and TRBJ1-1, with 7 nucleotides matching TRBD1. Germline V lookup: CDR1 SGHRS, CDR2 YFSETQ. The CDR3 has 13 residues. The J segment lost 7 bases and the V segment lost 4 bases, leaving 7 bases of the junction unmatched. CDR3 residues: CASSTQGIGEAFF. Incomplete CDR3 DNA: TGCGCCAGCAGCACACAGGGGATTGGTGAA.

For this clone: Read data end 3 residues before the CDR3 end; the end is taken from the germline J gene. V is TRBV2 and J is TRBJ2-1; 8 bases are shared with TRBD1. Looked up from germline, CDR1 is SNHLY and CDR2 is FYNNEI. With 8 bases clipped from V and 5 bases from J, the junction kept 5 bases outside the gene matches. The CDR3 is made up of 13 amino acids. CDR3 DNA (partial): TGTGCCAGCCCCGGGACAGGAAACAATGAG. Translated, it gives CASPGTGNNE. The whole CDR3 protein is CASPGTGNNEQFF.

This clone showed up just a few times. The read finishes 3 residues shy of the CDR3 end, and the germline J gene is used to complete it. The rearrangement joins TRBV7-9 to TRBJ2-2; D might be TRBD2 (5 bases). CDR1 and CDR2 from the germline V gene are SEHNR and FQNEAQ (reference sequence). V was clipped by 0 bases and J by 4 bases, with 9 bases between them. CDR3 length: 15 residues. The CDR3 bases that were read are TGTGCCAGCAGCTTAGCCGGGGTTACCACCGGGGAG. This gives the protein CASSLAGVTTGE. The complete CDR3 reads CASSLAGVTTGELFF. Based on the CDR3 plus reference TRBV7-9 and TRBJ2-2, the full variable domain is DTGVSQNPRHKITKRGQNVTFRCDPISEHNRLYWYRQTLGQGPEFLTYFQNEAQLEKSRLLSDRFSAERPKGSFSTLEIQRTEQGDSAMYLCASSLAGVTTGELFFGEGSRLTVL.

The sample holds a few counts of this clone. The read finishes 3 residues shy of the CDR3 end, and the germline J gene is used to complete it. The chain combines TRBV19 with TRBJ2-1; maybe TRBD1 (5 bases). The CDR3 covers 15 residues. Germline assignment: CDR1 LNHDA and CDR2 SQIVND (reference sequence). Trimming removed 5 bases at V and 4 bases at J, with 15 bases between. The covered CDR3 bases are TGTGCCAGTAGTCTCACCTCCACAGGTTACAATGAG. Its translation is CASSLTSTGYNE. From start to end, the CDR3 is CASSLTSTGYNEQFF. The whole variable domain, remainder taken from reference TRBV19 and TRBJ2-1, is DGGITQSPKYLFRKEGQNVTLSCEQNLNHDAMYWYRQDPGQGLRLIYYSQIVNDFQKGDIAEGYSVSREKKESFPLTVTSAQKNPTAFYLCASSLTSTGYNEQFFGPGTRLTVL.

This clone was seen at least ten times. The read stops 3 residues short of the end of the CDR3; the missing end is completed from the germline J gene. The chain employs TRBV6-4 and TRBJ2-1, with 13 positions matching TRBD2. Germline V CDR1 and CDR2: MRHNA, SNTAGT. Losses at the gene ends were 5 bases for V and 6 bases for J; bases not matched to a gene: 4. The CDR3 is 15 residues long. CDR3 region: CASSQTSGGANEQFF. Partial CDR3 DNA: TGTGCCAGCAGTCAAACTAGCGGGGGGGCCAATGAG.

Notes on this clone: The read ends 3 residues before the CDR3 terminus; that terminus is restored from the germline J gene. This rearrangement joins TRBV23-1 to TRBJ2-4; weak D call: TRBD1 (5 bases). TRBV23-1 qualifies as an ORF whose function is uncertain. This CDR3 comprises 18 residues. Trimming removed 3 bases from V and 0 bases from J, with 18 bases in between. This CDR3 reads CASSHLGKGWEAKNIQYF. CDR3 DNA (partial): TGCGCCAGCAGTCACCTCGGTAAGGGGTGGGAAGCCAAAAACATT.

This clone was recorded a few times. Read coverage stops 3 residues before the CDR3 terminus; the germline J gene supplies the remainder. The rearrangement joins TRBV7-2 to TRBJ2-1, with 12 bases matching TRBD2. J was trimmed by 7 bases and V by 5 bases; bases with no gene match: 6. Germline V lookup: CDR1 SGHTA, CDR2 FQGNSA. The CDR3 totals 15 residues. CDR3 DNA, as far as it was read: TGTGCCAGCAGCCGTCGACTAGCGGGGGTAAATGAG. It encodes CASSRRLAGVNE. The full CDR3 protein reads CASSRRLAGVNEQFF.

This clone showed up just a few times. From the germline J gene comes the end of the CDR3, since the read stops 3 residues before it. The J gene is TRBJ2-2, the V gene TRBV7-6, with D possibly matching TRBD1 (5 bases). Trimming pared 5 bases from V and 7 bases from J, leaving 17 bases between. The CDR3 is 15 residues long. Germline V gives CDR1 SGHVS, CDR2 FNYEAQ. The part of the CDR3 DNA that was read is TGTGCCAGCAGCCCAGAGGACAAGGGAAGCGGGGAG. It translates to CASSPEDKGSGE. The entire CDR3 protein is CASSPEDKGSGELFF.

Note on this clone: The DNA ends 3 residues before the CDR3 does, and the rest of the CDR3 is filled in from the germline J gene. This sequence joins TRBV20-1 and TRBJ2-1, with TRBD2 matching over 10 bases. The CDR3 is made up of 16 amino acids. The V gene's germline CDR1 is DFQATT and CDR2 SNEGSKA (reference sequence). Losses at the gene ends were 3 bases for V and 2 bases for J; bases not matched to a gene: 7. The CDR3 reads CSARPPGLATYNEQFF. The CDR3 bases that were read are TGCAGTGCTAGGCCCCCGGGACTAGCGACCTACAATGAG.

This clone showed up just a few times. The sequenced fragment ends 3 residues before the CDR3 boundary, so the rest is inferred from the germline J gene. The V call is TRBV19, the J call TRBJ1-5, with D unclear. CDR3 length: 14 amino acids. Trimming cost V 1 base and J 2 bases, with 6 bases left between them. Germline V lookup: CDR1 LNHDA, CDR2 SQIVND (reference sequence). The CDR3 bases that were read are TGTGCCAGTAGTATAGGTATTGGCAATCAGCCC. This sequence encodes CASSIGIGNQP. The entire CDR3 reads CASSIGIGNQPQHF.

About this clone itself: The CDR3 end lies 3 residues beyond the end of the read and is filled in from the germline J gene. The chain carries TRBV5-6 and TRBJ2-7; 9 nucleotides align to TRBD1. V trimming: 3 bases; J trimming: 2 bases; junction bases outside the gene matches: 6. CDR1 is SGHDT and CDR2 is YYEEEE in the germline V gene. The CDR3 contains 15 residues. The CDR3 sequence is CASSSWDRETYEQYF. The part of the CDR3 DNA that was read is TGTGCCAGCAGCTCGTGGGACAGGGAAACCTACGAG.

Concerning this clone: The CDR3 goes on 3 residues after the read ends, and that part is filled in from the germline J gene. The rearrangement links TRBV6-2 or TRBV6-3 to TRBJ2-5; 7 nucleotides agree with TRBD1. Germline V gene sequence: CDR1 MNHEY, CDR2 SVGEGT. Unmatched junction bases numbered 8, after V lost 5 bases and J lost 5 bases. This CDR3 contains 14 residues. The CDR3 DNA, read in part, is TGTGCCAGCAGTCTACAGGGGCGGCCGGAGACC. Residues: CASSLQGRPET. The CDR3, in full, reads CASSLQGRPETQYF.

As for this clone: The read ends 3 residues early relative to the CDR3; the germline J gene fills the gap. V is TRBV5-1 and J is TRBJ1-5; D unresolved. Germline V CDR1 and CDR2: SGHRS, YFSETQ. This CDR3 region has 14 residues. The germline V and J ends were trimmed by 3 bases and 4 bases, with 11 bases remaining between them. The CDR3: CASSWYSRNQPQHF. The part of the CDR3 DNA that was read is TGCGCCAGCAGCTGGTACAGTCGGAATCAGCCC.

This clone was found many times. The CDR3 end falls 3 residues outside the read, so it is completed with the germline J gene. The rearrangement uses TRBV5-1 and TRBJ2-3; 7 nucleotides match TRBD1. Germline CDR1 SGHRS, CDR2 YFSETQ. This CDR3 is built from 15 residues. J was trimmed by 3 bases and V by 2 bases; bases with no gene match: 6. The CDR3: CASSLQGSRTDTQYF. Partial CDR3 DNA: TGCGCCAGCAGCTTACAGGGGAGTCGGACAGATACG.

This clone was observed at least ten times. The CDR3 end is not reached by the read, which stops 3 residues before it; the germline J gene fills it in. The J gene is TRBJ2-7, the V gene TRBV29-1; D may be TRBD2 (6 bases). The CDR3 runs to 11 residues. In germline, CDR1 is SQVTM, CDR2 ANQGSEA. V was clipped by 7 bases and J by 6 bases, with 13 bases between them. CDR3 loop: CSGGRGSEQYF. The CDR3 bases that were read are TGCAGCGGCGGCCGGGGGAGCGAG.